The present T cell receptor beta chain was sequenced within a study of response to subunit inactivated influenza vaccine. As regards this clonotype: Its cognate antigen is unknown.

V was shortened by 0 bases and J by 5 bases, with 14 bases between the two germline ends. CDR1 is SGHRS and CDR2 is YFSETQ in the germline V gene. CDR3 size: 16 residues. General observations from the study: It was suggested by the authors that few new T cells are recruited by each seasonal influenza vaccination.

TCRdb re-analysed the RT-PCR reads in MiXCR, keeping a single row per CDR3 protein. The sample contains around 710,000 distinct CDR3 sequences, around 14% of which appear only once. The material was PBMCs from blood, obtained roughly 2 weeks before vaccination. The receptor was isolated from a middle-aged man who received an inactivated influenza vaccine. The rearrangement links TRBV5-1 to TRBJ2-2, with a weak D call TRBD1 (7 bases). CDR3 DNA: TGCGCCAGCAGCTTGGAGGGGGCGGGAAGGACCGGGGAGCTGTTTTTT. This codes for CASSLEGAGRTGELFF.